Sequencing of this TCR beta chain was carried out in a study of blood T cells in healthy people across ages. This clonotype was counted a single time. As yet, its antigen is unknown. CDR1 is DFQATT and CDR2 is SNEGSKA in the germline V gene (reference sequence). The CDR3 covers 15 residues. Trimming took 6 bases from V and 1 from J, leaving 17 bases between them. A second PCR of 7 to 11 cycles used a sample-barcoded 5' primer and a J-beta primer mix. TCRdb re-called the 5' RACE reads through MiXCR, storing one row per CDR3 protein. The repertoire holds 800,000 or so distinct CDR3 sequences, with 46% as singletons. Study-wide findings and caveats: Changes seen in expanded clonotypes were possibly confounded by donor CMV status left unknown. Leaving the PBMCs unsorted stopped any conclusive comparison of naive versus antigen-experienced cells. Relative to aged donors, long-lived donors carried more naive CD4+ cells and displayed higher diversity.

The TCR originated in a man older than 75 in good health. The chain combines TRBV20-1 with TRBJ2-3; the D is unclear. Sequencing was performed on blood. The CDR3 DNA sequence: TGCAGTGCAGATCTGCTAGACTTAGGCACAGATACGCAGTATTTT. Its protein product is CSADLLDLGTDTQYF.